This T cell receptor (beta chain) was identified in a study of identifying expanded T cells in peripheral blood. No infections or other immune events were documented during collection. V lost 2 bases and J 9 bases, leaving 8 bases between the germline ends. Germline V gene sequence: CDR1 ENHRY, CDR2 SYGVKD. The length of the CDR3 is 12 residues. TCRdb's copy holds only in-frame clones and misses some; the assay was immunoSEQ multiplex PCR. Of tens of thousands of clones listed, roughly 84% are singletons. Findings and caveats of the study: Differentially abundant clones: roughly 1.2 between replicates, 15 to 17 at around 14 days, less than 20 at four.

Of note for this clone: Its antigen is unidentified.

This TCR derives from a person aged 18-70 years in good health. J is TRBJ1-5 and V is TRBV10-3; D gene unclear. The specimen was blood. The CDR3 sequence is CAISEGPGPQHF. CDR3 DNA sequence: TGTGCCATCAGTGAGGGGCCCGGGCCCCAGCATTTT.